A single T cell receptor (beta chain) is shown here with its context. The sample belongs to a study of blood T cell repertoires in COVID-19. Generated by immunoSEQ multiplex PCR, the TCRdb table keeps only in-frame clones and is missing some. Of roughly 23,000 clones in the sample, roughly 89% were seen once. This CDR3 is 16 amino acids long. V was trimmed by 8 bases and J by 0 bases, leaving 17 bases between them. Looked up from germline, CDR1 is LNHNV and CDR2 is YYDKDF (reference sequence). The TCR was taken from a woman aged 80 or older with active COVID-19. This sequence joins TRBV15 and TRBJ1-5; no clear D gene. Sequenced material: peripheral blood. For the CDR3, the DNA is TGTGCCACCGAAAACGGCCAGGACTATAGCAATCAGCCCCAGCATTTT. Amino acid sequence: CATENGQDYSNQPQHF. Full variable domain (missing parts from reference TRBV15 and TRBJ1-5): DAMVIQNPRYQVTQFGKPVTLSCSQTLNHNVMYWYQQKSSQAPKLLFHYYDKDFNNEADTPDNFQSRRPNTSFCFLDIRSPGLGDTAMYLCATENGQDYSNQPQHFGDGTRLSIL.